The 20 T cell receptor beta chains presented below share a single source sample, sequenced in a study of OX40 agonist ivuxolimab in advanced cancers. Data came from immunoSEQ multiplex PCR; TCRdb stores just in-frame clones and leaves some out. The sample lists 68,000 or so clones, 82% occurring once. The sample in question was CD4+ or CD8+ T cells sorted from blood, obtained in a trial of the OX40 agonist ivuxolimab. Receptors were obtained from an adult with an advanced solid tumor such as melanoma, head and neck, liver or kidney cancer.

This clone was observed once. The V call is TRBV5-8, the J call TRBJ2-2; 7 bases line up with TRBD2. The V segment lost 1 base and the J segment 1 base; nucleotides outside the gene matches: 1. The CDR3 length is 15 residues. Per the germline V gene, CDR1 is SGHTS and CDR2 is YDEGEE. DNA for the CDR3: TGTGCCAGCAGCTTGTGGGGGGGGAACACCGGGGAGCTGTTTTTT. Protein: CASSLWGGNTGELFF.

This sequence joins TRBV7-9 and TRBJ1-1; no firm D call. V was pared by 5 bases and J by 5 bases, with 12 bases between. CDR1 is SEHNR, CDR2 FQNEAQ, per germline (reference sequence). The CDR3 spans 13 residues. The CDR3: CASSPTPRTEAFF. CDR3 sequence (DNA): TGTGCCAGCAGCCCTACTCCCCGGACTGAAGCTTTCTTT.

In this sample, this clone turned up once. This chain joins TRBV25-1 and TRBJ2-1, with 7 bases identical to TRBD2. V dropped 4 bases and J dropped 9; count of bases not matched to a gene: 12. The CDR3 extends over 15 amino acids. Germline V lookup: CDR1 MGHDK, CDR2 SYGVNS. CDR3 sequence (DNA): TGTGCCAGCAGTGCATGGGCGGGGGAGGGGAGTGAGCAGTTCTTC. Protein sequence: CASSAWAGEGSEQFF.

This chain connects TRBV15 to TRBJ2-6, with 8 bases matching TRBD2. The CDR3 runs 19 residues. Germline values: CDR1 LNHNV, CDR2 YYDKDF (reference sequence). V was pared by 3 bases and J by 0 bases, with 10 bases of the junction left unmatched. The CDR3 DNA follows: TGTGCCACCAGCAGTCCCTCGGGAGGGGCGAGCTCTGGGGCCAACGTCCTGACTTTC. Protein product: CATSSPSGGASSGANVLTF.

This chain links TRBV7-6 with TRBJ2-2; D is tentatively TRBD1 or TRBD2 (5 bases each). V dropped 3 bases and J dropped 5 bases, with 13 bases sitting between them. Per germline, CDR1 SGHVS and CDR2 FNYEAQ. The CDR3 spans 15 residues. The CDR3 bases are TGTGCCAGCAGCTTCGGGGCGATGGGGACCGGGGAGCTGTTTTTT. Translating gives CASSFGAMGTGELFF.

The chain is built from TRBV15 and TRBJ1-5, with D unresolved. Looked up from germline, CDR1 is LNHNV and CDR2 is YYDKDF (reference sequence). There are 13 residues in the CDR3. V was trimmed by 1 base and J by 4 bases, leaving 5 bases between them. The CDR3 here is CATSRGPNQPQHF. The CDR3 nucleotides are TGTGCCACCAGCAGAGGTCCAAATCAGCCCCAGCATTTT.

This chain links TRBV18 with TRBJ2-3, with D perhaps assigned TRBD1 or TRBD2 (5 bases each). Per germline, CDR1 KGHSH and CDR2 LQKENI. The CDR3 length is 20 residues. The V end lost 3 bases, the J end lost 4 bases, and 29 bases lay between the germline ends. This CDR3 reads CASSPRGLTLGSTSPDTQYF. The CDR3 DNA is TGTGCCAGCTCACCCCGGGGCCTCACCCTAGGGAGCACGTCTCCAGATACGCAGTATTTT.

The CDR3 nucleotides are TGTGCCAGTAGTCCGAGGCAGGGGGTGGGGACTGAAGCTTTCTTT. Amino acid sequence: CASSPRQGVGTEAFF. This sequence joins TRBV19 and TRBJ1-1; 7 positions match TRBD1. The CDR3 contains 15 residues. Trimming removed 5 bases from V and 5 bases from J; junction bases left unmatched: 11. Per germline, CDR1 LNHDA and CDR2 SQIVND (reference sequence).

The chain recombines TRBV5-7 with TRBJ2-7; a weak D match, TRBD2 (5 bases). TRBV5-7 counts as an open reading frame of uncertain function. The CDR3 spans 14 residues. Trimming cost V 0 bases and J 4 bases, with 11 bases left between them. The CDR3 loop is CASSLGQRAYEQYV. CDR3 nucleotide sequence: TGTGCCAGCAGCTTGGGGCAGAGGGCTTACGAGCAGTACGTC.

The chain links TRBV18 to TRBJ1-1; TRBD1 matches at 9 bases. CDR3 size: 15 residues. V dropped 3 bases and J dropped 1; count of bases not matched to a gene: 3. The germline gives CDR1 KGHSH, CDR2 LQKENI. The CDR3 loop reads CASSPWTGENTEAFF. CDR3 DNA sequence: TGTGCCAGCTCACCCTGGACAGGGGAGAACACTGAAGCTTTCTTT.

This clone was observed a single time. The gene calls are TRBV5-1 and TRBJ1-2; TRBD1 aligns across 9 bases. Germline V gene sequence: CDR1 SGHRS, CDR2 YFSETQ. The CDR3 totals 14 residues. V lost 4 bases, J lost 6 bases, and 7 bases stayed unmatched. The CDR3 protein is CASSPATGGNGYTF. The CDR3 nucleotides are TGCGCCAGCAGCCCAGCCACAGGGGGCAATGGCTACACCTTC.

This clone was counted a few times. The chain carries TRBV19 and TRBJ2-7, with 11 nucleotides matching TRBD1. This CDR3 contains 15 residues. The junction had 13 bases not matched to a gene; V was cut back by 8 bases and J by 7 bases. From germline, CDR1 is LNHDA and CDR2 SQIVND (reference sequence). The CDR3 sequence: CASAPFGQGAAEQYF. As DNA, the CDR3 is TGTGCCAGTGCCCCGTTTGGACAGGGGGCTGCTGAGCAGTACTTC.

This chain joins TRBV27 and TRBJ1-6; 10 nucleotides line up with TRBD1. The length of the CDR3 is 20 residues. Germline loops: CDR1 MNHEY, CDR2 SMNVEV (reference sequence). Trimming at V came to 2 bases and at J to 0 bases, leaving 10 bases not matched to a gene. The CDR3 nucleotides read TGTGCCAGCAGTTTACAGGGGACAGGGGTCTACAGCTCCTATAATTCACCCCTCCACTTT. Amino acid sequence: CASSLQGTGVYSSYNSPLHF.

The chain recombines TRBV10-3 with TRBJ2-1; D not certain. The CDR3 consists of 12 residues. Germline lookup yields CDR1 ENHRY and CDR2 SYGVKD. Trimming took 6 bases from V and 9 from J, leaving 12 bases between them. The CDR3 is CAIRDEVGEQFF. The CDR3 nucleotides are TGTGCCATCAGAGACGAGGTGGGTGAGCAGTTCTTC.

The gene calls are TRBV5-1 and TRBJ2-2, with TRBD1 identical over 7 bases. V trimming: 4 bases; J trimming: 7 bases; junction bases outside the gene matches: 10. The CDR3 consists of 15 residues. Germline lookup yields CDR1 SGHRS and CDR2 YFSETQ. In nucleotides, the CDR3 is TGCGCCAGCAGCCCGGGACAGCTCGGAGTCGGGGAGCTGTTTTTT. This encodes CASSPGQLGVGELFF.

CDR3 bases: TGCAGTGCATTCTTGGTGGTCAAAGGCACCTTC. Translating it yields CSAFLVVKGTF. The chain has TRBV20-1 and TRBJ1-2; D ambiguous. The CDR3 sequence is 11 residues long. Germline V gene sequence: CDR1 DFQATT, CDR2 SNEGSKA (reference sequence). Trimming pared 6 bases from V and 13 bases from J, leaving 18 bases between.

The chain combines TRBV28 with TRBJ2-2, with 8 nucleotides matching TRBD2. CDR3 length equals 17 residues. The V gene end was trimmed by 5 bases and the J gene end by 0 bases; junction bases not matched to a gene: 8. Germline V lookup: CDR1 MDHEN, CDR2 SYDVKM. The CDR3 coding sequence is TGTGCCAGCAGTCCCCGTGGTAGCGGGACGAACACCGGGGAGCTGTTTTTT. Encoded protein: CASSPRGSGTNTGELFF.

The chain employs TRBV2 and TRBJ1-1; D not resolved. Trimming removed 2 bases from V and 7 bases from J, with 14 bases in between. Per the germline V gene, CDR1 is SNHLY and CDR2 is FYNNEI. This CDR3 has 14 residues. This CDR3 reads CASSEHSLGIEAFF. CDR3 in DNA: TGTGCCAGCAGTGAACACAGCCTTGGGATTGAAGCTTTCTTT.

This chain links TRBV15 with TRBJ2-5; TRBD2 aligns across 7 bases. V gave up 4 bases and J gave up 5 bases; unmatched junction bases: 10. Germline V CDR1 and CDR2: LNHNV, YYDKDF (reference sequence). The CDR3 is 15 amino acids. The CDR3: CATSITWGEGETQYF. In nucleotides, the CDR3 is TGTGCCACCAGCATAACTTGGGGGGAGGGGGAGACCCAGTACTTC.

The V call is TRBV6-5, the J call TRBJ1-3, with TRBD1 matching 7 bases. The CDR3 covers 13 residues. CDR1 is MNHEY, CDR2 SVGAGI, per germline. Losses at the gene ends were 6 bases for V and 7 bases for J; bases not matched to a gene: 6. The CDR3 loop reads CASRPTGANTIYF. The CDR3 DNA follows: TGTGCCAGCAGGCCCACAGGGGCGAACACCATATATTTT.